This entry lists 27 T cell receptor beta chains sequenced from one sample in a study of CD8 T cells in ankylosing spondylitis. TCRdb itself ran the 5' RACE reads through MiXCR, one entry per CDR3 protein. The sample has about 320,000 distinct CDR3 sequences, about 9.9% seen once. The sequencing sample was made of blood, either unsorted or a sorted T cell fraction (not recorded which). These receptors all come from a female donor with ankylosing spondylitis or in good health (not recorded which).

This clonotype was observed at least ten times. This chain joins TRBV6-1 and TRBJ2-6; TRBD2 might be the D (5 bases). The CDR3 has 15 residues. In germline, CDR1 is MNHNS, CDR2 SASEGT. V lost 6 bases, J lost 2 bases, and 11 bases lay in between. The CDR3 sequence is CASRDMGAGANVLTF. In nucleotides, the CDR3 is TGTGCCAGCAGAGACATGGGAGCTGGGGCCAACGTCCTGACTTTC.

This clonotype was detected many times. The CDR3 loop is CASSPGGLRLDTQYF. The CDR3 nucleotides read TGTGCCAGCAGCCCCGGGGGCTTGAGGTTGGATACGCAGTATTTT. This chain links TRBV5-5 with TRBJ2-3, with D possibly called TRBD1 or TRBD2 (6 bases each). The CDR3 is 15 residues long. V was pared by 4 bases and J by 6 bases, with 18 bases between. Germline V lookup: CDR1 SGHKS, CDR2 YYEKEE (reference sequence).

This clonotype was counted ten times or more. This chain uses TRBV28 with TRBJ2-3; 12 bases are a match to TRBD2. CDR3 length equals 15 residues. J was trimmed by 4 bases and V by 11 bases; bases with no gene match: 10. CDR1 and CDR2 (germline): MDHEN, SYDVKM. The DNA for the CDR3 is TGTGCCTCTACGGGGGCTAGCGGGAGGGCAGATACGCAGTATTTT. It yields the protein CASTGASGRADTQYF.

This clonotype was seen many times. This chain joins TRBV4-3 and TRBJ2-2, with a possible D match to TRBD1 (6 bases). V was clipped by 3 bases and J by 1 base, with 6 bases between them. This CDR3 has 14 residues. CDR1 and CDR2 from the germline V gene are LGHNA and YSLEER. CDR3: CASSQTGNTGELFF. CDR3 bases: TGCGCCAGCAGCCAGACAGGGAACACCGGGGAGCTGTTTTTT.

This clonotype was found many times. This chain joins TRBV12-5 and TRBJ2-1; D might be TRBD2 (5 bases). V was shortened by 0 bases and J by 2 bases, with 14 bases between the two germline ends. Looked up from germline, CDR1 is LGHNT and CDR2 is FRNRAP. This CDR3 is 17 amino acids long. The CDR3 is CASGLVGRGSTYNEQFF. CDR3 coding DNA: TGTGCTAGTGGTTTGGTAGGGAGAGGTTCGACCTACAATGAGCAGTTCTTC.

This clonotype was seen many times. This sequence joins TRBV6-1 and TRBJ1-2, with 8 bases lining up with TRBD1. CDR1 MNHNS and CDR2 SASEGT come from the germline V gene. Germline trimming cut 6 bases from V and 3 bases from J; bases unmatched to any gene: 6. The length of the CDR3 is 14 residues. DNA of the CDR3: TGTGCCAGCAGGGGAAAGACAGGGGACTATGGCTACACCTTC. This encodes CASRGKTGDYGYTF.

This clonotype has ten or more counts. V and J are TRBV5-1 and TRBJ2-3; D gene ambiguous. V was pared by 0 bases and J by 0 bases, with 8 bases between. This CDR3 comprises 15 residues. Germline loops: CDR1 SGHRS, CDR2 YFSETQ. The CDR3, as DNA: TGCGCCAGCAGCTTGGCCGGCCGAAGCACAGATACGCAGTATTTT. Translating it yields CASSLAGRSTDTQYF.

This clonotype was seen a handful of times. V and J are TRBV24-1 and TRBJ2-1, with 8 bases fitting TRBD1. Germline CDR1 and CDR2: KGHDR and SFDVKD. V shed 9 bases, J shed 0 bases, and the junction held 0 bases outside the gene matches. The CDR3 spans 13 residues. The CDR3 spells CATGQGSYNEQFF. DNA of the CDR3: TGTGCCACCGGACAGGGCTCCTACAATGAGCAGTTCTTC.

This clonotype has at least ten counts. The gene calls are TRBV5-1 and TRBJ1-5, with D hard to call. The CDR3 spans 14 residues. The V end lost 4 bases, the J end lost 10 bases, and 18 bases lay between the germline ends. CDR1 is SGHRS, CDR2 YFSETQ, per germline. CDR3 sequence (DNA): TGCGCCAGCAGCCTATCCAACAGAGGAGGCCCCCAGCATTTT. This codes for CASSLSNRGGPQHF.

To note about this clonotype: The junction departs from germline at one end; a sequencing error may be responsible. This chain links TRBV6-2 or TRBV6-3 with TRBJ2-5, with TRBD1 as a possible D gene (6 bases). This CDR3 region has 14 residues. Germline CDR1 MNHEY, CDR2 SVGEGT. The CDR3 DNA reads as TGTGCCAGCAGTCCCGTGACGGGACAAGAGACCCAGCACTTC. It translates to CASSPVTGQETQHF.

This clonotype has only a few counts. The rearrangement joins TRBV7-9 to TRBJ2-5; a weak D match, TRBD2 (6 bases). This CDR3 is built from 16 residues. The V end was cut by 2 bases, the J end by 4 bases, with 17 bases between. Germline CDR1 and CDR2: SEHNR and FQNEAQ (reference sequence). The CDR3 protein is CASSLRRLQGGETQYF. The CDR3 DNA reads TGTGCCAGCAGCTTACGGCGGCTGCAGGGAGGAGAGACCCAGTACTTC.

This clonotype was counted a few times. One junction end disagrees with the germline gene, perhaps due to a read error. The gene calls are TRBV5-1 and TRBJ1-2; tentative D call: TRBD1 (5 bases). CDR1 is SGHRS, CDR2 YFSETQ, per germline. This CDR3 comprises 13 residues. The CDR3 region has the DNA TGCGCCAGCAGCTTGCCGGGGGTGTATGGCTACCCCTTC. Amino acid sequence: CASSLPGVYGYPF.

This clonotype has at least ten counts. The chain uses TRBV24-1 and TRBJ1-5; D gene unclear. The CDR3 length is 12 residues. The V end lost 11 bases, the J end lost 4 bases, and 11 bases lay between the germline ends. Germline CDR1 is KGHDR and CDR2 is SFDVKD. The CDR3 loop is CARLQRNQPQHF. CDR3 DNA: TGTGCCAGGCTCCAAAGAAATCAGCCCCAGCATTTT.

This clonotype has a count of ten or more. This chain uses TRBV5-1 with TRBJ2-1; D is ambiguous. V was pared by 0 bases and J by 6 bases, with 4 bases between. The CDR3 is 12 amino acids. Germline V gene data show CDR1 as SGHRS and CDR2 as YFSETQ. CDR3 bases: TGCGCCAGCAGCTTGGACGTCAATGAGCAGTTCTTC. It yields the protein CASSLDVNEQFF. Together with reference TRBV5-1 and TRBJ2-1, the CDR3 gives the full variable domain: KAGVTQTPRYLIKTRGQQVTLSCSPISGHRSVSWYQQTPGQGLQFLFEYFSETQRNKGNFPGRFSGRQFSNSRSEMNVSTLELGDSALYLCASSLDVNEQFFGPGTRLTVL.

This clonotype was seen at least ten times. The chain links TRBV10-2 to TRBJ1-3; D gene ambiguous. The germline gives CDR1 WSHSY, CDR2 SAAADI. Trimming left V 0 bases short and J 4 bases short, with 1 base between. The CDR3 runs 12 residues. The CDR3 coding sequence is TGCGCCAGCAGTGAGTCGGGAAACACCATATATTTT. It specifies CASSESGNTIYF.

Many counts were recorded for this clonotype. This chain joins TRBV28 and TRBJ1-5; the D is unclear. This CDR3 comprises 11 residues. Trimming removed 5 bases from V and 3 bases from J, with 2 bases in between. Germline lookup yields CDR1 MDHEN and CDR2 SYDVKM. In nucleotides, the CDR3 is TGTGCCAGCAGTCCCAATCAGCCCCAGCATTTT. This encodes CASSPNQPQHF.

Ten or more counts support this clonotype. The V and J genes are TRBV7-2 and TRBJ1-6, with D perhaps TRBD1 (5 bases). This CDR3 contains 14 residues. Germline V CDR1 and CDR2: SGHTA, FQGNSA. V was pared by 1 base and J by 5 bases, with 6 bases between. DNA for the CDR3: TGTGCCAGCAGCTTAGAGGGACATAATTCACCCCTCCACTTT. This codes for CASSLEGHNSPLHF.

A note on this clonotype: Just one base apart from a much larger clone, this may be a read error. The chain carries TRBV14 and TRBJ1-4; possibly TRBD1 for D (6 bases). CDR1 SGHDN and CDR2 FVKESK come from the germline V gene. The CDR3 consists of 13 residues. The germline V and J ends were trimmed by 4 bases and 4 bases, with 7 bases remaining between them. CDR3 nucleotides: TGTGCCAGCAGCCGGACAGTTAATGAAAAACTGTTTTTT. Its translation is CASSRTVNEKLFF.

This clonotype showed up just a few times. The chain couples TRBV27 to TRBJ2-1; the D is unclear. CDR3 length: 16 residues. CDR1 and CDR2 (germline): MNHEY, SMNVEV (reference sequence). V gave up 2 bases and J gave up 1 base, with 12 bases separating them. The CDR3 is CASSLTPSQSYNEQFF. Written as DNA, the CDR3 is TGTGCCAGCAGTTTAACCCCTTCCCAGTCCTACAATGAGCAGTTCTTC.

This clonotype was seen only a few times. This chain uses TRBV5-5 with TRBJ2-7; tentative D call: TRBD1 (6 bases). This CDR3 contains 14 residues. Trimming shortened V by 5 bases and J by 3 bases, and 15 bases separated the two germline ends. The germline gives CDR1 SGHKS, CDR2 YYEKEE (reference sequence). This CDR3 is CASSFRQEIYEQYF. Here the CDR3 DNA reads TGTGCCAGCAGTTTTCGACAGGAGATCTACGAGCAGTACTTC.

The CDR3 region is CASNQWDRGSGNTIYF. The CDR3 DNA follows: TGTGCCAGCAACCAGTGGGACAGGGGGTCTGGAAACACCATATATTTT. V is TRBV6-1 and J is TRBJ1-3; 11 bases align to TRBD1. Germline lookup yields CDR1 MNHNS and CDR2 SASEGT. V lost 7 bases and J lost 1; bases outside the gene matches: 6. The CDR3 is 16 amino acids.

This clonotype was counted at least ten times. The genes are TRBV7-2 and TRBJ1-5; D may be TRBD1 (5 bases). The CDR3 spans 14 residues. Trimming took off 3 bases at V and 4 bases at J, with 10 bases between the two ends. In germline, CDR1 is SGHTA, CDR2 FQGNSA. The CDR3, as DNA: TGTGCCAGCAGCTTCCGGGACGATAATCAGCCCCAGCATTTT. This gives the protein CASSFRDDNQPQHF.

The table lists this clonotype with many counts. V is TRBV5-5 and J is TRBJ2-7, with 10 bases identical to TRBD2. V dropped 3 bases and J dropped 4; count of bases not matched to a gene: 10. The V gene's germline CDR1 is SGHKS and CDR2 YYEKEE (reference sequence). The CDR3 extends over 16 amino acids. The CDR3 loop is CASSWGLAGGRYEQYF. The CDR3 DNA reads as TGTGCCAGCAGCTGGGGTTTAGCGGGAGGCCGGTACGAGCAGTACTTC.

This clonotype came up a few times. This chain connects TRBV6-2 or TRBV6-3 to TRBJ1-5; D is undetermined. The germline V and J ends were trimmed by 1 base and 3 bases, with 13 bases remaining between them. Germline CDR1 reads MNHEY; CDR2 reads SVGEGT. The CDR3 runs 16 residues. This CDR3 reads CASSYFPKWHNQPQHF. The CDR3 DNA follows: TGTGCCAGCAGTTACTTCCCCAAATGGCACAATCAGCCCCAGCATTTT.

This clonotype was seen at least ten times. This chain uses TRBV12-3 or TRBV12-4 with TRBJ2-3; D ambiguous. CDR3 length equals 15 residues. The ends were cut back, 5 bases at V and 4 bases at J, with 16 bases in the middle. The CDR3 DNA reads TGTGCCAGCAGTCCCAAAGTTGGATTCCCAGATACGCAGTATTTT. Its translation is CASSPKVGFPDTQYF.

This clonotype was observed a handful of times. The rearrangement links TRBV27 to TRBJ2-3, with TRBD2 as a possible D gene (6 bases). This CDR3 is built from 16 residues. Germline values: CDR1 MNHEY, CDR2 SMNVEV (reference sequence). Trimming shortened V by 4 bases and J by 0 bases, and 14 bases separated the two germline ends. For the CDR3, the DNA is TGTGCCAGCAGTTCCCGCCGGGGGACTAGCACAGATACGCAGTATTTT. Translation: CASSSRRGTSTDTQYF.

In this sample, this clonotype turned up many times. This chain connects TRBV20-1 to TRBJ2-5; D call uncertain. The CDR3 consists of 12 residues. Trimming took 3 bases from V and 3 from J, leaving 8 bases between them. The germline CDR1 and CDR2 sequences are DFQATT and SNEGSKA (reference sequence). DNA for the CDR3: TGCAGTGCTAGGTCTCATAAAGAGACCCAGTACTTC. Protein sequence: CSARSHKETQYF.